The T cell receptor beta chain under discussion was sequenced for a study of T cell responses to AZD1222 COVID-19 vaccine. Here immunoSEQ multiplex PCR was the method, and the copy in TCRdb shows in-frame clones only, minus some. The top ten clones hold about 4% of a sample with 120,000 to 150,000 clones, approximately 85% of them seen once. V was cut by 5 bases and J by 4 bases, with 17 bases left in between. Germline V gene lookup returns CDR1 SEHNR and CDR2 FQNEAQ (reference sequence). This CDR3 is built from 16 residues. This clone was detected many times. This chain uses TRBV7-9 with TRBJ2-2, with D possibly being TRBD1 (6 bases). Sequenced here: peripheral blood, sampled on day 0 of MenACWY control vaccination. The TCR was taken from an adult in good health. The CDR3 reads CASSGPGVKGTGELFF. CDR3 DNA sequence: TGTGCCAGCAGCGGGCCAGGGGTGAAAGGCACCGGGGAGCTGTTTTTT.